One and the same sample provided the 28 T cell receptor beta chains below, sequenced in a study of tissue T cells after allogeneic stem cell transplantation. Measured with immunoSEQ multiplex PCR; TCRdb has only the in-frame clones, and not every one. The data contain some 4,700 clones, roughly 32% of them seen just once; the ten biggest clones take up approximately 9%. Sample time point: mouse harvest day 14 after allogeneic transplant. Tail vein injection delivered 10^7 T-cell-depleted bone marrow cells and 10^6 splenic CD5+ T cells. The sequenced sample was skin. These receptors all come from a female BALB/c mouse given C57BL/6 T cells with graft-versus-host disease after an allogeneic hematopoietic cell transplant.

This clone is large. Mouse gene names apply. The CDR3: CGARLGGSQNTLYF. The CDR3 DNA, read in part, is TGTGGTGCTAGGTTAGGGGGGAGTCAAAACACCTTGTAC. The chain has TRBV20 and TRBJ2-4; D tentatively reads TRBD1 or TRBD2 (6 bases each). The read finishes 1 residue shy of the CDR3 end, and the germline J gene is used to complete it. Trimming took off 2 bases at V and 0 bases at J, with 9 bases between the two ends. The CDR3 extends over 14 amino acids. Germline V gives CDR1 GFQATS, CDR2 STVNSAI.

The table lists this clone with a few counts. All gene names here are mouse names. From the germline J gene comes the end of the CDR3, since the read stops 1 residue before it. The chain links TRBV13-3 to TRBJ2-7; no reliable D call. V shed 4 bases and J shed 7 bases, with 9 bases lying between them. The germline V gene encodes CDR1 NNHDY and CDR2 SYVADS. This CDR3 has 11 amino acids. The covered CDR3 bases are TGTGCCAGCAGTCCTGGAGGGGAACAGTAC. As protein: CASSPGGEQY. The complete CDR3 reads CASSPGGEQYF.

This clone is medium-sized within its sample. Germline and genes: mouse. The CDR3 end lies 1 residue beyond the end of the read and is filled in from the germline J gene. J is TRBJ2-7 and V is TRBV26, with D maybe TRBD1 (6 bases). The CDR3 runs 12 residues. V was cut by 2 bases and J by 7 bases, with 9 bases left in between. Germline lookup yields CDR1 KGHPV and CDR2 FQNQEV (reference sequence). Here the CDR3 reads CASSLTGIEQYF. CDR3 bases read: TGTGCCAGCAGTCTGACAGGGATCGAACAGTAC.

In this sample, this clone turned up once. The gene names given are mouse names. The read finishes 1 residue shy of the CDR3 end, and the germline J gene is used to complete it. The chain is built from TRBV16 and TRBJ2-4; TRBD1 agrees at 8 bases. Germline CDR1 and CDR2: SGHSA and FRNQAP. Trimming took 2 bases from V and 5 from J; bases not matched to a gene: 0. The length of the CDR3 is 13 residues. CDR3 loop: CASSLTGGNTLYF. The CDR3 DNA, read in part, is TGTGCAAGCAGCTTAACAGGGGGAAACACCTTGTAC.

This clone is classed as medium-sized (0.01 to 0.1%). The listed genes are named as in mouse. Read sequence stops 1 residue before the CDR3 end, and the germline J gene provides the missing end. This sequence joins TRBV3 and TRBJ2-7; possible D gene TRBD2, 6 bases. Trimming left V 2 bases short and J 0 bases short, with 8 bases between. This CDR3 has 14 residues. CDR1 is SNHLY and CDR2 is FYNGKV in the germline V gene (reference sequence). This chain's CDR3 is CASSLLGLSYEQYF. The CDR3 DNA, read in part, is TGTGCCAGCAGCTTACTGGGGCTCTCCTATGAACAGTAC.

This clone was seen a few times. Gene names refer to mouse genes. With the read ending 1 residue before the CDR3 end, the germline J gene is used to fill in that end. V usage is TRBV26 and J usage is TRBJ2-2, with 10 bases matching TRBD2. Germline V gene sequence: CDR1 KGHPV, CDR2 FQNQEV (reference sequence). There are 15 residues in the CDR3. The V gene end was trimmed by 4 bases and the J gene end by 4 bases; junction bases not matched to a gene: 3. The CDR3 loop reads CASSPTGGRTGQLYF. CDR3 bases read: TGTGCCAGCAGTCCGACTGGGGGGCGCACCGGGCAGCTCTAC.

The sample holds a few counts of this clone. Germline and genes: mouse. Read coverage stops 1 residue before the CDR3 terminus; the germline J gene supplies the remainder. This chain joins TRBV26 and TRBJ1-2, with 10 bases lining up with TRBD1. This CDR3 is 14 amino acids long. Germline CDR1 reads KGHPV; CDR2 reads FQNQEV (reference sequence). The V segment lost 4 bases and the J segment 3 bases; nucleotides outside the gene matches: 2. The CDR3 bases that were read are TGTGCCAGCAGTCGGACAGGGGGGGACTCCGACTACACC. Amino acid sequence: CASSRTGGDSDYT. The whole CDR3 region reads CASSRTGGDSDYTF.

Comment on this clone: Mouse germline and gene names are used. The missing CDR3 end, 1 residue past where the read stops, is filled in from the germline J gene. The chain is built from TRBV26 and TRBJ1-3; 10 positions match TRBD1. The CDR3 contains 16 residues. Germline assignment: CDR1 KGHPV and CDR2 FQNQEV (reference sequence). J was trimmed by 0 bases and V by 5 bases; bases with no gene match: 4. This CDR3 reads CASSSGTGVSGNTLYF. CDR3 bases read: TGTGCCAGCAGTTCCGGGACAGGGGTTTCTGGAAATACGCTCTAT. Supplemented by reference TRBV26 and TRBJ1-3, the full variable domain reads NSKVIQTPRYLVKGQGQKAKMRCIPEKGHPVVFWYQQNKNNEFKFLINFQNQEVLQQIDMTEKRFSAECPSNSPCSLEIQSSEAGDSALYLCASSSGTGVSGNTLYFGEGSRLIVV.

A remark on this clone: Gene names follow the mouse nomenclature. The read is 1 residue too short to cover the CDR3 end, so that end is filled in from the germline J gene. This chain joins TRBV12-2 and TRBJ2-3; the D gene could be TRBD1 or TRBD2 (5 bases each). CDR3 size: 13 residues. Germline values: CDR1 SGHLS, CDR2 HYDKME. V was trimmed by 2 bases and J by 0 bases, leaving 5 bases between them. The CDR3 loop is CASSRDSAETLYF. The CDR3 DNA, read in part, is TGTGCCAGCTCTCGGGACAGTGCAGAAACGCTGTAT.

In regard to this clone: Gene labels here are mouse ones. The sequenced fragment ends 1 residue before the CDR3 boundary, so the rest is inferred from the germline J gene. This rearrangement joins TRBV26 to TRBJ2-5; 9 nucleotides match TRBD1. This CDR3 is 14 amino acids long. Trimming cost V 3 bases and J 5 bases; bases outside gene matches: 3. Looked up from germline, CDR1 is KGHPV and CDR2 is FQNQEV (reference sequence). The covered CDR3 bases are TGTGCCAGCAGTCTCGGGACAGGGAGAGACACCCAGTAC. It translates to CASSLGTGRDTQY. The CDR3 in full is CASSLGTGRDTQYF.

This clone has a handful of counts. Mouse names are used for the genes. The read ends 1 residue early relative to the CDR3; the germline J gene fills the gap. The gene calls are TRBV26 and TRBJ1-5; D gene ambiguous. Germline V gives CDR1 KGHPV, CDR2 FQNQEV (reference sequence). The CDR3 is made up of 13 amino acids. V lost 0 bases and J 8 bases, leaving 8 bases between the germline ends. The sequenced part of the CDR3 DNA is TGTGCCAGCAGTCTGTCGTCGGGAGAGGCTCCGCTT. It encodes CASSLSSGEAPL. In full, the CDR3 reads CASSLSSGEAPLF.

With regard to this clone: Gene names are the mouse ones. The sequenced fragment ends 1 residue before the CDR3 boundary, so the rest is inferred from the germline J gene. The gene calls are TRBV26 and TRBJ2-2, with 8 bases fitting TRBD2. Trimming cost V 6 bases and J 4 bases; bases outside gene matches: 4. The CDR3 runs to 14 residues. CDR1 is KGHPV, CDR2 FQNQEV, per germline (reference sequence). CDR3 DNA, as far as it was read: TGTGCCAGCAGCCCCGACTGGGGCACCGGGCAGCTCTAC. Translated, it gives CASSPDWGTGQLY. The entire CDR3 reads CASSPDWGTGQLYF.

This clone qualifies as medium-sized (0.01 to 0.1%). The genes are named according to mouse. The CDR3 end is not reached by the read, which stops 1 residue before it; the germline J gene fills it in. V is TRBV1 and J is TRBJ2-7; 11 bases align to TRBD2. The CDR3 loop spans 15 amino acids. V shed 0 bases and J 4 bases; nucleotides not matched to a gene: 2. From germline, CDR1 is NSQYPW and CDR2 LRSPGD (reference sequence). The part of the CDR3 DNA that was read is TGCACCTGCAGTGCAGAGACTGGGGGGGGGTATGAACAGTAC. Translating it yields CTCSAETGGGYEQY. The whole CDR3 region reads CTCSAETGGGYEQYF. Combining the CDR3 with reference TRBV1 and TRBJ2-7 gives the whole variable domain VTLLEQNPRWRLVPRGQAVNLRCILKNSQYPWMSWYQQDLQKQLQWLFTLRSPGDKEVKSLPGADYLATRVTDTELRLQVANMSQGRTLYCTCSAETGGGYEQYFGPGTRLTVL.

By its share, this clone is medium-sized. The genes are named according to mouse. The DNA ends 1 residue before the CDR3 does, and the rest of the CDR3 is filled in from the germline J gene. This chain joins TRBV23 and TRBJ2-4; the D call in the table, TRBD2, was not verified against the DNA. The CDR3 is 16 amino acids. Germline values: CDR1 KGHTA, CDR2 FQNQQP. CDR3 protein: CSSSQLGGVRQNTLYF. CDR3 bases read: TGCTCCAGCAGTCAATTGGGGGGCGTACGGCAAAACACCTTGTAC.

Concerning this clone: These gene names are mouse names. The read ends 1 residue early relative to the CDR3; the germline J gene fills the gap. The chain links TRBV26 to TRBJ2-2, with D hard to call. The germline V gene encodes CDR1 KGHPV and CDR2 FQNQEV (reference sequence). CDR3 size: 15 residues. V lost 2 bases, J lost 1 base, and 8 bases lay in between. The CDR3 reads CASSLRDINTGQLYF. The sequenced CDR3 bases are TGTGCCAGCAGTCTGAGAGACATAAACACCGGGCAGCTCTAC.

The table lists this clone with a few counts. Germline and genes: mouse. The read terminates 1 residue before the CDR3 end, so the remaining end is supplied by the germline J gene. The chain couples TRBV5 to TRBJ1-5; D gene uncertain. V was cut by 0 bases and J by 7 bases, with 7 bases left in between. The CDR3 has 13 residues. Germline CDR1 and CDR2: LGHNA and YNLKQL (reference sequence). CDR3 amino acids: CASSQDAGQAPLF. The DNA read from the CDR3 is TGTGCCAGCAGCCAAGATGCGGGGCAGGCTCCGCTT.

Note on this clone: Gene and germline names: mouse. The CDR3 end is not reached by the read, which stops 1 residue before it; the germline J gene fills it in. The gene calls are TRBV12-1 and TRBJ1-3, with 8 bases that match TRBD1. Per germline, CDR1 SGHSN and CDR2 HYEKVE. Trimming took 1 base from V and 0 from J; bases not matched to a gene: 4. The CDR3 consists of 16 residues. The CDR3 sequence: CASSLGQGYSGNTLYF. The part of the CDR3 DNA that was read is TGTGCCAGCTCTCTAGGACAGGGTTATTCTGGAAATACGCTCTAT. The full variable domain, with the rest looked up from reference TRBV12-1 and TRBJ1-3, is DSGVVQSPRHIIKEKGGRSVLTCIPISGHSNVVWYQQTLGKELKFLIQHYEKVERDKGFLPSRFSVQQFDDYHSEMNMSALELEDSAMYFCASSLGQGYSGNTLYFGEGSRLIVV.

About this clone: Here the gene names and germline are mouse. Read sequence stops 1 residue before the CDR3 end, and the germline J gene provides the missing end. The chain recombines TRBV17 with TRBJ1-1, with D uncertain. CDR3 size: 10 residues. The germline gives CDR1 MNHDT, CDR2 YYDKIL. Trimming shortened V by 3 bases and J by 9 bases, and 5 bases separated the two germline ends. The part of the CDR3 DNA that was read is TGTGCTAGCAGTAGTCACCAAGTCTTC. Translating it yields CASSSHQVF. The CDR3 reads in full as CASSSHQVFF. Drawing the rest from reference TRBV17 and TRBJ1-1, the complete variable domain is DTTVKQNPRYKLARVGKPVNLICSQTMNHDTMYWYQKKPNQAPKLLLFYYDKILNREADTFEKFQSSRPNNSFCSLYIGSAGLEYSAMYLCASSSHQVFFGKGTRLTVV.

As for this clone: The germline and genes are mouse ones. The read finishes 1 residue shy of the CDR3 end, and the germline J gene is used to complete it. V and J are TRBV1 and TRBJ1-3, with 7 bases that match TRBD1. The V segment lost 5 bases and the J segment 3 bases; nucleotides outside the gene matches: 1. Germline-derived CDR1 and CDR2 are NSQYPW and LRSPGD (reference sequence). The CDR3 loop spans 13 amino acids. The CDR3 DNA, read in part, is TGCACCTGCAGTACAGGGGTTGGAAATACGCTCTAT. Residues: CTCSTGVGNTLY. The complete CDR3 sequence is CTCSTGVGNTLYF.

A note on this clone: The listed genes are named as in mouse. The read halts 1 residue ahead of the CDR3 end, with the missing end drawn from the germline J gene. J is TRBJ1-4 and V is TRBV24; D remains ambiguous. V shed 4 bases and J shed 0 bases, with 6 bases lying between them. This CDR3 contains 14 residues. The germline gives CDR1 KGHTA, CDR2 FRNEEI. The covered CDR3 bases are TGTGCCAGCAGTCAGACAATTTCCAACGAAAGATTATTT. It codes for CASSQTISNERLF. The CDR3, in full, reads CASSQTISNERLFF.

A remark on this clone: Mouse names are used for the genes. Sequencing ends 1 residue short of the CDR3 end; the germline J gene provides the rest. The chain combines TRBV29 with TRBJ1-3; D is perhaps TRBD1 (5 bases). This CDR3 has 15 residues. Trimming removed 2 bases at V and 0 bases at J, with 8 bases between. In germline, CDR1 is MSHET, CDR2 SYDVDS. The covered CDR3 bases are TGTGCTAGCAGTTTAGGGGGGAATTCTGGAAATACGCTCTAT. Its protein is CASSLGGNSGNTLY. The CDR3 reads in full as CASSLGGNSGNTLYF. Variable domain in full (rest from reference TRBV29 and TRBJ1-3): DMKVTQMPRYLIKRMGENVLLECGQDMSHETMYWYRQDPGLGLQLIYISYDVDSNSEGDIPKGYRVSRKKREHFSLILDSAKTNQTSVYFCASSLGGNSGNTLYFGEGSRLIVV.

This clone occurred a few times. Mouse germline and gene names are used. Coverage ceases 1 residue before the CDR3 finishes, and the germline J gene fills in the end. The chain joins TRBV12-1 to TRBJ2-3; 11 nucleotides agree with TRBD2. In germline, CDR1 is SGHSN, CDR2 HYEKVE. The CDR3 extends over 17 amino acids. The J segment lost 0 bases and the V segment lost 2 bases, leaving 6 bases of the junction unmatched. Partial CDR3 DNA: TGTGCCAGCTCTCACGACTGGGGGGGATCTAGTGCAGAAACGCTGTAT. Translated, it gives CASSHDWGGSSAETLY. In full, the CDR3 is CASSHDWGGSSAETLYF.

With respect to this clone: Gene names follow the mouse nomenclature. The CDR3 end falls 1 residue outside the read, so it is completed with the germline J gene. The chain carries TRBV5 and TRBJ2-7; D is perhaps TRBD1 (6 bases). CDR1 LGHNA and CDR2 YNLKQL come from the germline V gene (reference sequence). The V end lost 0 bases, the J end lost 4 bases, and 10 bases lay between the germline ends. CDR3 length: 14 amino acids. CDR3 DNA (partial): TGTGCCAGCAGCCAAGAGTGGGGACATTATGAACAGTAC. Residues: CASSQEWGHYEQY. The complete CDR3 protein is CASSQEWGHYEQYF.

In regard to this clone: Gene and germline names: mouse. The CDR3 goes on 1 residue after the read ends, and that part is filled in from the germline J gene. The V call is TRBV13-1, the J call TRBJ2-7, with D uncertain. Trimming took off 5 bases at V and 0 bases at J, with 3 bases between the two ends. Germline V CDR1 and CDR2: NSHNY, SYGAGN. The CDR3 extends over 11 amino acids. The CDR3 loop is CASRASYEQYF. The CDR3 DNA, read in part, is TGTGCCAGCAGGGCCTCCTATGAACAGTAC.

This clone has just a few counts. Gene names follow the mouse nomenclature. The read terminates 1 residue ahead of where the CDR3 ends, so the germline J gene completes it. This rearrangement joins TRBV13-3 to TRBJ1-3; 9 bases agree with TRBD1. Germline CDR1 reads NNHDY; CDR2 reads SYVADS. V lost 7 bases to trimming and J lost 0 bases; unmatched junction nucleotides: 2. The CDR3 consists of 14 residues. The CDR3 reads CASGTGFSGNTLYF. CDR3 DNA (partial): TGTGCCAGCGGGACAGGGTTTTCTGGAAATACGCTCTAT. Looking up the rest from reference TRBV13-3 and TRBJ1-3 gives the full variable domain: EAAVTQSPRSKVAVTGGKVTLSCHQTNNHDYMYWYRQDTGHGLRLIHYSYVADSTEKGDIPDGYKASRPSQENFSLILELASLSQTAVYFCASGTGFSGNTLYFGEGSRLIVV.

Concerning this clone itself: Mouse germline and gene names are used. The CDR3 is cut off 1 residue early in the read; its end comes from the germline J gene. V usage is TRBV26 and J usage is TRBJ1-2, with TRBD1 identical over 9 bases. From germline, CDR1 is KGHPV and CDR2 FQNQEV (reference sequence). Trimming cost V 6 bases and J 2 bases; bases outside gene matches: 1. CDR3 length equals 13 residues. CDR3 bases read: TGTGCCAGCAGCGGGACAGGGAACTCCGACTACACC. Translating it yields CASSGTGNSDYT. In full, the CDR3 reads CASSGTGNSDYTF.

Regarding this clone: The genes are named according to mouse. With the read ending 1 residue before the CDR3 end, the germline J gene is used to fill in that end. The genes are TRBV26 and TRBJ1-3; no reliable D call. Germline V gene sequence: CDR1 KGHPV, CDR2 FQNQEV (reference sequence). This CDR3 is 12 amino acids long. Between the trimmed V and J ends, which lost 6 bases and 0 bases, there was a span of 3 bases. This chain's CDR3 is CASSRSGNTLYF. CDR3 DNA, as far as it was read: TGTGCCAGCAGCCGTTCTGGAAATACGCTCTAT.

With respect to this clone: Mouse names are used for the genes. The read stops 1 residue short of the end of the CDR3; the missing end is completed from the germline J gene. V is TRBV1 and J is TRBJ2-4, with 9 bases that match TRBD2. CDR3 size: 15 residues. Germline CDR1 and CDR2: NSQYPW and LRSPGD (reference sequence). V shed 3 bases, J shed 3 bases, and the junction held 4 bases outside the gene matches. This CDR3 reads CTCSAAWGGQNTLYF. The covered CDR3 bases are TGCACCTGCAGTGCGGCCTGGGGGGGACAAAACACCTTGTAC.